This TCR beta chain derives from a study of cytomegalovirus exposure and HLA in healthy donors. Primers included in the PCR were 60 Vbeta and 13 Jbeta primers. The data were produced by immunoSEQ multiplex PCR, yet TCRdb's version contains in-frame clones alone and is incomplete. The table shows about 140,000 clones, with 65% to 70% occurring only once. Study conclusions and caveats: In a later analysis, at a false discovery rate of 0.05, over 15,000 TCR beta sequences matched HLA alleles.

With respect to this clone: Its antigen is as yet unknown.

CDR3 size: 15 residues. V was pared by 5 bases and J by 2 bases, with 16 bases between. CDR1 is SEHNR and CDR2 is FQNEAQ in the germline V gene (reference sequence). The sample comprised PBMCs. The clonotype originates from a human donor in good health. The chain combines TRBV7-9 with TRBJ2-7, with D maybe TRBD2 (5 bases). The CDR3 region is CASSIPGLATYEQYF. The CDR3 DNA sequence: TGTGCCAGCAGCATTCCTGGACTGGCCACCTACGAGCAGTACTTC.